This is a list of T cell receptor beta chains from one sample in a study of Graves' ophthalmopathy and Graves' hyperthyroidism. In TCRdb, the multiplex PCR reads were re-called with MiXCR into one record per CDR3 protein. This sample has about 620,000 distinct CDR3 sequences, with 20% to 25% found just once. What was sequenced was peripheral blood. The receptors come from a woman younger than 35 with stable Graves' hyperthyroidism. Some clones in this sample may be carry-over from other donors' samples. CDR3s include the opening cysteine and the closing phenylalanine or tryptophan. A D gene is named only where the DNA matches it firmly. The size entry is marked missing in some rows and otherwise reads once, few, many or a size class.

few	.	TRBJ1-6	TRBV28	15	TGTGCCAGCAAGTTGGTGGGACAAAATAATTCACCCCTCCACTTT	CASKLVGQNNSPLHF
many	.	TRBJ1-5	TRBV20-1	17	TGCAGTGCTAGCCCCCCCATTCGGAAAAATAGCAATCAGCCCCAGCATTTT	CSASPPIRKNSNQPQHF
.	.	TRBJ1-2	TRBV11-2	16	TGTGCCAGCAGCTTAGAAGGTCACAGGGCGGGCTCTGGCTACACCTTC	CASSLEGHRAGSGYTF
many	.	TRBJ2-5	TRBV13	15	TGTGCCAGCAGCTTAGGAGTGGCTAGCGCCGAGACCCAGTACTTC	CASSLGVASAETQYF
many	TRBD2	TRBJ2-7	TRBV20-1	15	TGCAGTGCTTGCGAAAGCGGGAGGGGCTCCTACGAGCAGTACTTC	CSACESGRGSYEQYF
.	TRBD2	TRBJ2-2	TRBV19	18	TGTGCCAGTAGTACCGGACTAGCGGGAACCGAACGCACCGGGGAGCTGTTTTTT	CASSTGLAGTERTGELFF
few	TRBD2	TRBJ2-5	TRBV6-5	15	TGTGCCAGCAGTTACCTGGCGGGAGAGGAAGAGACCCAGTACTTC	CASSYLAGEEETQYF
many	TRBD2	TRBJ2-7	TRBV6-5	16	TGTGCCAGCAGTTACTCGGACGGGACTAGCGGTTACGAGCAGTACTTC	CASSYSDGTSGYEQYF
few	.	TRBJ1-1	TRBV4-1	14	TGCGCCAGCAGCCAAGATCCCCCCCCCGGTGAAGCTTTCTTT	CASSQDPPPGEAFF
many	.	TRBJ2-4	TRBV30	15	TGTGCCTGGAGTCCCCAGGGGCTAGCCAAAAACATTCAGTACTTC	CAWSPQGLAKNIQYF
many	TRBD1	TRBJ2-7	TRBV12-3/TRBV12-4	14	TGTGCCAGCAGCTCCAAGACAGGGCACGACGAGCAGTACTTC	CASSSKTGHDEQYF
many	TRBD2	TRBJ2-7	TRBV6-4	17	TGTGCCAGCACCACAGTCACAGAGGCGGGAGCGAACTACGAGCAGTACTTC	CASTTVTEAGANYEQYF
many	.	TRBJ1-5	TRBV12-5	17	TGTGCTAGTGGTTTGATACTACAGGGTTATAGCAATCAGCCCCAGCATTTT	CASGLILQGYSNQPQHF
many	.	TRBJ2-7	TRBV11-2	14	TGTGCCAGCAGCCCTATGGACAGTACCTACGAGCAGTACTTC	CASSPMDSTYEQYF
.	.	TRBJ1-1	TRBV3-1	14	TGTGCCAGCAGCCAAGTTGAGGGTACCACTGAAGCTTTCTTT	CASSQVEGTTEAFF
many	TRBD2	TRBJ2-7	TRBV7-8	14	TGTGCCAGCAGCTTGCTAGCGGGAGCGGCCGAGCAGTACTTC	CASSLLAGAAEQYF
many	.	TRBJ1-1	TRBV2	14	TGTGCCAGCAGACGGGCACTGACTAACACTGAAGCTTTCTTT	CASRRALTNTEAFF
many	.	TRBJ1-6	TRBV30	15	TGTGCCTGGAGACACCCAAGCTCCTATAATTCACCCCTCCACTTT	CAWRHPSSYNSPLHF
many	.	TRBJ1-1	TRBV5-1	15	TGCGCCAGCAGCCTGGCTTCGGGGGTGAACACTGAAGCTTTCTTT	CASSLASGVNTEAFF
many	.	TRBJ2-6	TRBV19	13	TGTGCCAGTAGTATACTTGGGGCCAACGTCCTGACTTTC	CASSILGANVLTF
few	TRBD2	TRBJ2-7	TRBV10-3	20	TGTGCCACCACCCACCCGACTAGGCGGGAGAATTTTAGGGCGCCCTACGAGCAGTACTTC	CATTHPTRRENFRAPYEQYF
few	TRBD1	TRBJ2-7	TRBV20-1	15	TGCAGTGCTAGAGCCCCGTTGGGGACAGGCTACGAGCAGTACTTC	CSARAPLGTGYEQYF
many	TRBD1	TRBJ2-7	TRBV6-5	16	TGTGCCAGCAGTTACCCCGGGGGCAGGGGGCTACGGGAGCAGTACTTC	CASSYPGGRGLREQYF
many	.	TRBJ1-1	TRBV20-1	13	TGCAGTGCTAGATATCCAGTGAACACTGAAGCTTTCTTT	CSARYPVNTEAFF
.	.	TRBJ1-2	TRBV6-5	14	TGTGCCAGCAGTTACGCCGGGGAACACTATGGCTACACCTTC	CASSYAGEHYGYTF
few	TRBD1	TRBJ2-7	TRBV19	15	TGTGCCAGTAGTGTCGGGACAGCGAGGCCCTACGAGCAGTACTTC	CASSVGTARPYEQYF
.	.	TRBJ1-6	TRBV28	15	TGTGCCAGCAGGGTTGGGCAGGTCTATAATTCACCCCTCCACTTT	CASRVGQVYNSPLHF
many	.	TRBJ1-2	TRBV11-2	14	TGTGCCAGCAGAGCACCGTCCGGGGTCGATGGCTACACCTTC	CASRAPSGVDGYTF
many	.	TRBJ1-2	TRBV20-1	9	TGCAGTGCCCTGCGTGGCTACACCTTC	CSALRGYTF
.	.	TRBJ1-5	TRBV6-1	14	TGTGCCAGCAGTCAAGGGAGGGGGGCCCAGCCCCAGCATTTT	CASSQGRGAQPQHF
.	TRBD2	TRBJ2-5	TRBV28	16	TGTGCCAGCAGTTTATTATCGGGAGGGCCTGGAGAGACCCAGTACTTC	CASSLLSGGPGETQYF
many	.	TRBJ1-5	TRBV15	15	TGTGCCACCAGCAGAGAGGGGGGTGGAAGTCAGCCCCAGCATTTT	CATSREGGGSQPQHF
many	.	TRBJ1-5	TRBV12-3/TRBV12-4	17	TGTGCCAGCAGCCTAGGAACAGTTGCTTATAGCAATCAGCCCCAGCATTTT	CASSLGTVAYSNQPQHF
many	TRBD1	TRBJ1-2	TRBV6-2/TRBV6-3	19	TGTGCCAGCAGTTACTCAACACCGGGACAGGGATCCCCGAACTATGGCTACACCTTC	CASSYSTPGQGSPNYGYTF
.	.	TRBJ2-7	TRBV24-1	13	TGTGCCACCAGTGCGGGCGGAACCTACGAGCAGTACTTC	CATSAGGTYEQYF
.	TRBD1	TRBJ1-6	TRBV6-1	17	TGTGCCAGCAGAGGATGGACAGGGAGCTCCTATAATTCACCCCTCCACTTT	CASRGWTGSSYNSPLHF
many	.	TRBJ2-7	TRBV7-2	12	TGTGCCAGCAGCCGGGACACCTACGAGCAGTACTTC	CASSRDTYEQYF